This is a list of T cell receptor beta chains from one sample in a study of chemoradiotherapy in HPV16-positive cancers. The assay was immunoSEQ multiplex PCR, and TCRdb's table has in-frame clones only and misses some. The sample contains about 27,000 clones, more than 85% of which appear only once. Sequenced material: blood, taken from a patient who underwent chemoradiotherapy. These receptors came from a human donor with HPV-associated anogenital cancer. Each CDR3 is given with its conserved first and last residue. D genes are given only for firm matches. Not all rows give a size; the values are once, few, many and, for expanded clones, a class.

TGTGCCAGCAGTTTAATCCCCCCCGGGACAGGGGGGTTTAGCAATCAGCCCCAGCATTTT,CASSLIPPGTGGFSNQPQHF,TRBV27,TRBD1,.,TRBJ1-5
TGTGCCAGCAGCCCAAAACAGGGGGCGCACACTGAAGCTTTCTTT,CASSPKQGAHTEAFF,TRBV7-3,TRBD1,.,TRBJ1-1
TGCGCCAGCAGCCAAGGGATAGGAGCTATACAAGCTTTCTTT,CASSQGIGAIQAFF,TRBV4-3,.,.,TRBJ1-1
TGCAGCGTTGAAGAGAAGCGGGGGGCCAGAAATGAGCAGTTCTTC,CSVEEKRGARNEQFF,TRBV29-1,TRBD2,.,TRBJ2-1
TGTGCCAGCAGCTTAGCGGGGACCAGCTCCTACGAGCAGTACTTC,CASSLAGTSSYEQYF,TRBV11-2,.,.,TRBJ2-7
TGTGCCAGCAGCCGCAAAGGGATAGGGACTAGCGGGGCAGATACGCAGTATTTT,CASSRKGIGTSGADTQYF,TRBV4-2,TRBD2,.,TRBJ2-3
TGCGCCAGCAGCCAAGATCCGGCCAGGTACTACGAGCAGTACTTC,CASSQDPARYYEQYF,TRBV4-3,.,.,TRBJ2-7
TGTGCCAGCAGTTATCAGGGGGGTCCCTACGAGCAGTACTTC,CASSYQGGPYEQYF,TRBV6-6,.,.,TRBJ2-7
TGTGCCAGCAGCTTGCGTAGCGGGAGCCCGTTCTTC,CASSLRSGSPFF,TRBV5-4,TRBD2,.,TRBJ2-1
TGTGCCACCAGAAACGGACTAGCGGGGGGGAATGAGCAGTTCTTC,CATRNGLAGGNEQFF,TRBV15,TRBD2,.,TRBJ2-1
TGTGCCAGTAATCCCAGGGTGAACACTGAAGCTTTCTTT,CASNPRVNTEAFF,TRBV19,.,.,TRBJ1-1
TGTGCCAGCAGCTCCCACACAGATACGCAGTATTTT,CASSSHTDTQYF,TRBV7-2,.,.,TRBJ2-3
TGTGCCAGCAGTGAGGGAGGTGGTACGCAGTATTTT,CASSEGGGTQYF,TRBV2,.,.,TRBJ2-3
TGTGCCAGTAGTGACGAAAGTAGCAATCAGCCCCAGCATTTT,CASSDESSNQPQHF,TRBV19,.,.,TRBJ1-5
TGTGCTAGTGTTATGGACAGCCACTCTGGGGCCAACGTCCTGACTTTC,CASVMDSHSGANVLTF,TRBV12-5,.,.,TRBJ2-6
TGTGCCAGCTCACCATGGCAGCAAATGAACACTGAAGCTTTCTTT,CASSPWQQMNTEAFF,TRBV18,.,.,TRBJ1-1
TGTGCCAGCAGTGCCCTTAATCAGCCCCAGCATTTT,CASSALNQPQHF,TRBV2,.,.,TRBJ1-5
TGTGCCAGCAGTTTTATGCGTGGCAGGGGCCACGAGCAGTACTTC,CASSFMRGRGHEQYF,TRBV27,.,.,TRBJ2-7
TGTGCCATCAGTGAGTCGTTTGGACTTGGAACAGGGGATTCACCCCTCCACTTT,CAISESFGLGTGDSPLHF,TRBV10-3,TRBD1,.,TRBJ1-6
TGCGCCAGCAGCTTGGGAGGCGGGACTAGCGGGAGTCGTGAGCAGTACTTC,CASSLGGGTSGSREQYF,TRBV5-1,TRBD2,.,TRBJ2-7
TGTGCCAGCTCATCGAGTGACCCATATGGCTACACCTTC,CASSSSDPYGYTF,TRBV18,.,.,TRBJ1-2
TGCGCCAGCAGCTTGTGGGATTCCTACGAGCAGTACTTC,CASSLWDSYEQYF,TRBV5-1,.,once,TRBJ2-7
TGTGCTAGCAGCTTAGACGCAGCTAGCACAGATACGCAGTATTTT,CASSLDAASTDTQYF,TRBV7-7,.,.,TRBJ2-3
TGCGCCAGCAGTTCTAGCGGGGGGGCCTCCTACAATGAGCAGTTCTTC,CASSSSGGASYNEQFF,TRBV5-1,TRBD2,.,TRBJ2-1
TGTGCCAGCAGTCTTACAGGGGGCGCGGGTTATTCACCCCTCCACTTT,CASSLTGGAGYSPLHF,TRBV27,TRBD1,.,TRBJ1-6
TGTGCCAGCAGCTTAGATAACACTGAAGCTTTCTTT,CASSLDNTEAFF,TRBV7-6,.,.,TRBJ1-1
TGTGCCAGCAGTGACTCGAGTTCGGCCGGGGAGCTGTTTTTT,CASSDSSSAGELFF,TRBV6-4,.,.,TRBJ2-2
TGTGCCAGCAGCGTAGGAGGGTCCTACGAGCAGTACTTC,CASSVGGSYEQYF,TRBV9,.,.,TRBJ2-7
TGTGCCAGCAGCTTCCTCCAGGCAGGGAAAAGCAATCTCGAGCAGTACTTC,CASSFLQAGKSNLEQYF,TRBV5-6,.,.,TRBJ2-7